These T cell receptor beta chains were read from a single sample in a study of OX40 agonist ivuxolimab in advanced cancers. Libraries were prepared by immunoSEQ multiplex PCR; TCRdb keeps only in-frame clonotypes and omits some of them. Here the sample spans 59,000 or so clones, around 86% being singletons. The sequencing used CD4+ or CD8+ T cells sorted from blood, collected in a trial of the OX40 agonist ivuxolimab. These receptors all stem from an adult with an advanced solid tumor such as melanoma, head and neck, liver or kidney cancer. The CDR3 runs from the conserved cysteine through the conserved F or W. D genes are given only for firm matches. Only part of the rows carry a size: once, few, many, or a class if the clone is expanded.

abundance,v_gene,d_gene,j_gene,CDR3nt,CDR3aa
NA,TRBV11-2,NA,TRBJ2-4,TGTGCCAGCAGCCCCGCCTCATGGAGCCGGAACATTCAGTACTTC,CASSPASWSRNIQYF
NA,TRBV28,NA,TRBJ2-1,TGTGCCAGCAGTTTAACTAACAATGAGCAGTTCTTC,CASSLTNNEQFF
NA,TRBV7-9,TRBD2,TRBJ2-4,TGTGCCAGCAGCCCCCCTTTCCGACTAGCGGGGGCCAAAAACATTCAGTACTTC,CASSPPFRLAGAKNIQYF
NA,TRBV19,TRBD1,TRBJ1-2,TGTGCCAGTAGTATCCGGGACAGGGACTATGGCTACACCTTC,CASSIRDRDYGYTF
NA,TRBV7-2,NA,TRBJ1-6,TGTGCCAGCAGCTTCTACTGGGTTAATTCACCCCTCCACTTT,CASSFYWVNSPLHF
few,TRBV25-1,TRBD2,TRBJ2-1,TGTGCCAGCAGGTCTCTTTCAGCGGGAGGCCCCTCCTACAATGAGCAGTTCTTC,CASRSLSAGGPSYNEQFF
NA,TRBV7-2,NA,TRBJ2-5,TGTGCCAGCAGCTTAAGGGGTATCGAGACCCAGTACTTC,CASSLRGIETQYF
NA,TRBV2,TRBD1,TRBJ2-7,TGTGCCAGCATGACAGGGGGCTACGAGCAGTACTTC,CASMTGGYEQYF
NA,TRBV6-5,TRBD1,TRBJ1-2,TGTGCCAGCAGTTACGACAGGGGCTATGGCTACACCTTC,CASSYDRGYGYTF
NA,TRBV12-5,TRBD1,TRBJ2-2,TGTGCTAGTGACCCCGGACAGGGAGGCACCGGGGAGCTGTTTTTT,CASDPGQGGTGELFF
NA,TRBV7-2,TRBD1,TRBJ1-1,TGTGCCAGCAGCTTAAGCGGACAGGTCGATAGAGCTTTCTTT,CASSLSGQVDRAFF
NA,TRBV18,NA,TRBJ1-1,TGTGCCAGCTCACATGGACAGAACACTGAAGCTTTCTTT,CASSHGQNTEAFF
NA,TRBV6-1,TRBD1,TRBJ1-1,TGTGCCAGCAGTTGGGGGGGACAGGGGGCTACTGAAGCTTTCTTT,CASSWGGQGATEAFF
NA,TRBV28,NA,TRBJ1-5,TGTGCCAGCAGTTTATACCGGAACTGGGGGAATCAGCCCCAGCATTTT,CASSLYRNWGNQPQHF
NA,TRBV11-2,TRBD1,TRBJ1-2,TGTGCCAGCAGCTTAGCGTGGTGGCAGGGGGAACACTATGGCTACACCTTC,CASSLAWWQGEHYGYTF
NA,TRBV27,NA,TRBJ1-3,TGTGCCAGCAGTCCCGCCGCAGGGGCTGGAAACACCATATATTTT,CASSPAAGAGNTIYF
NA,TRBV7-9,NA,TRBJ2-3,TGTGCCAGCAGCTTATCCAGCGGCACAGATACGCAGTATTTT,CASSLSSGTDTQYF
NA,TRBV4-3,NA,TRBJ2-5,TGCGCCAGCAGCCAGAAAAGGGGGGAGACCCAGTACTTC,CASSQKRGETQYF
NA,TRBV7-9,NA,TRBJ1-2,TGTGCCAGCAGCTTAGCGGGAGGCAGCCCCTATGGCTACACCTTC,CASSLAGGSPYGYTF
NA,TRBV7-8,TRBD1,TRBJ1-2,TGTGCCAGCAGCTCAGGGGGACCGGATTTTAACTATGGCTACACCTTC,CASSSGGPDFNYGYTF
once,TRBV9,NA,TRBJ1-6,TGTGCCAGCAACCCAGGGGCGCATAATTCACCCCTCCACTTT,CASNPGAHNSPLHF
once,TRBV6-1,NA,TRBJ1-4,TGTGCCAGCAGGCAGGGTCCTAATGAAAAACTGTTTTTT,CASRQGPNEKLFF
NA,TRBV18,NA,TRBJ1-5,TGTGCCAGCTCACCCAGGGGTGTTAACAATCAGCCCCAGCATTTT,CASSPRGVNNQPQHF
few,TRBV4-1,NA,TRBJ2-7,TGCGCCAGCAGCCAAGAGTTGAGATACGAGCAGTACTTC,CASSQELRYEQYF
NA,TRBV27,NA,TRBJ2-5,TGTGCCAGCAGTATAAGGGGCCCAAGAAGGGACTACCAAGAGACCCAGTACTTC,CASSIRGPRRDYQETQYF
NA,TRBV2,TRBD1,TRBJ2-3,TGTGCCAGCGGACAGGGCCCAGATACGCAGTATTTT,CASGQGPDTQYF
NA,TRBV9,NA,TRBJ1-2,TGTGCCAGCAGCGTAGGGACGGGCTTGGAGGGCTACACCTTC,CASSVGTGLEGYTF
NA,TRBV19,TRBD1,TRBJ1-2,TGTGCCAGTATGAAGGGACAGATTAACTATGGCTACACCTTC,CASMKGQINYGYTF
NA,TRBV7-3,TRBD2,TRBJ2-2,TGTGCCAGCAGCTCCGGGGGGATGCACACCGGGGAGCTGTTTTTT,CASSSGGMHTGELFF
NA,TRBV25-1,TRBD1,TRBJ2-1,TGTGCCAGCAGTCCAAATTGGGGACAGATTAAGTTCTTC,CASSPNWGQIKFF
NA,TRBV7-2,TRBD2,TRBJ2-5,TGTGCCAGCAGCCCCGGGACTAGCGGGGCGGCCCAGTACTTC,CASSPGTSGAAQYF
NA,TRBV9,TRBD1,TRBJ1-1,TGTGCCAGCAGCGAGGGGACAGGGCCAACTGTCAGGAACACTGAAGCTTTCTTT,CASSEGTGPTVRNTEAFF
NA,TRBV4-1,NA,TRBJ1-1,TGCGCCAGCAGCCAAGATCGCGGAGGTAGTACTGAAGCTTTCTTT,CASSQDRGGSTEAFF
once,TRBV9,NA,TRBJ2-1,TGTGCCAGCAGCGTAGGGCAGAGCTACAATGAGCAGTTCTTC,CASSVGQSYNEQFF
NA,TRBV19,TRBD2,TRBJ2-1,TGTGCCAGTAGTAACCTAGCGGCCTCCTACAATGAGCAGTTCTTC,CASSNLAASYNEQFF
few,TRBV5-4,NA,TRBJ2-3,TGTGCCAGCAGCTTGGACAGAGGCACAGATACGCAGTATTTT,CASSLDRGTDTQYF
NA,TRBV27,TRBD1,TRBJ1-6,TGTGCCAGCAAACAGGGGGCGAACCATAATTCACCCCTCCACTTT,CASKQGANHNSPLHF
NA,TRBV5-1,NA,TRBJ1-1,TGCGCCAGCAGCTTAGCTCTGACAGAGAACACTGAAGCTTTCTTT,CASSLALTENTEAFF
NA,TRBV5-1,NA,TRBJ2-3,TGCGCCAGCAGCTTGGGGGAGAGCACAGATACGCAGTATTTT,CASSLGESTDTQYF
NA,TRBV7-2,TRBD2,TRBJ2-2,TGTGCCAGCAGCTTAGTGGTCCCTACTAGCGGGGGGGATACCGGGGAGCTGTTTTTT,CASSLVVPTSGGDTGELFF